This record covers a single TCR beta chain. Antigen unknown. This sample stems from a study of cytomegalovirus exposure and HLA in healthy donors. Study results and limitations: At a 0.05 false discovery rate, a later analysis found approximately 15,000 TCR beta sequences to be associated with HLA alleles. Sequences of the TCR beta chain were said to predict the HLA-A and HLA-B alleles of most subjects accurately.

Germline V gene data show CDR1 as SGHRS and CDR2 as YFSETQ. This CDR3 contains 17 residues. The ends lost 0 bases at V and 8 bases at J; junction bases unmatched: 15. A multiplex PCR was run with 60 Vbeta primers and 13 Jbeta primers. Per the original data handling: In a later analysis, some 11 million of approximately 81 million unique beta chains occurred in at least two donors. The method was immunoSEQ multiplex PCR; TCRdb's version includes in-frame clones alone and lacks a portion of them. That table supplies the V and J calls and clone size; D and trimming were determined from the DNA. Of about 120,000 clones in the sample, approximately 15% were seen once.

The chain uses TRBV5-1 and TRBJ1-2, with TRBD1 matching 8 bases. This TCR derives from a woman aged 18-29 years in good health and CMV-seronegative. The specimen was PBMCs. The CDR3, as DNA: TGCGCCAGCAGCTTGGGGAATCAGGGACAGGTGCCTATCGGCTACACCTTC. Its translation is CASSLGNQGQVPIGYTF.